This TCR beta chain came from a study of T cell changes during pregnancy in multiple sclerosis. Repertoires were generated with immunoSEQ multiplex PCR, while TCRdb's copy carries only in-frame clones and drops some. The table includes about 70,000 clones, almost 95% detected once. Germline V gene lookup returns CDR1 MGHRA and CDR2 YSYEKL. CDR3 length: 17 amino acids. Trimming at V came to 1 base and at J to 4 bases, leaving 9 bases not matched to a gene. This sample comprised peripheral blood, obtained before pregnancy. The TCR was taken from a female donor with multiple sclerosis, enrolled in a pregnancy study. This rearrangement joins TRBV4-1 to TRBJ2-2; TRBD1 matches at 7 bases. The CDR3 DNA is TGCGCCAGCAGCCAAGTCGAAACAGGGGCCAGCACCGGGGAGCTGTTTTTT. It encodes CASSQVETGASTGELFF.